The T cell receptor beta chain under discussion was sequenced for a study of blood T cells in healthy people across ages. Study observations and caveats: Age showed a roughly linear inverse relationship with TCR beta diversity per million T cells.

Through a sample-barcoded 5' primer and a J-beta primer mix, a second PCR was run for roughly 7 to 11 cycles. Carrying 12 random nucleotides, a template-switch adaptor labeled each individual cDNA molecule. MiXCR was run by TCRdb on the 5' RACE reads, yielding one entry per CDR3 protein. The sample records 1.5 million to 2 million distinct CDR3 sequences, roughly two fifths being singletons. This clonotype was counted a few times. What it binds is not known. This CDR3 region has 16 residues. Germline V gene data show CDR1 as MNHEY and CDR2 as SVGAGI. Between the trimmed V and J ends, which lost 7 bases and 4 bases, there was a span of 19 bases.

Material for sequencing was blood. The gene calls are TRBV6-5 and TRBJ2-2; D gene unclear. This clonotype originated in a human donor in good health. The CDR3 DNA reads TGTGCCAGCACCCAGTTCGGGTTGGAGACCACCGGGGAGCTGTTTTTT. This codes for CASTQFGLETTGELFF.